The 27 T cell receptor beta chains below all came from one sample that was sequenced in a study of T cell clonality in common variable immunodeficiency. The table came from immunoSEQ multiplex PCR; TCRdb's copy has only in-frame clones and leaves some out. Altogether 35,000 or so clones were found in the sample, and no singletons occur. The sample taken for sequencing was peripheral blood mononuclear cells. All receptors come from a person aged 18 to 70 in good health.

This clone showed up many times. Read sequence stops 3 residues before the CDR3 end, and the germline J gene provides the missing end. The gene calls are TRBV10-3 and TRBJ2-3; 10 nucleotides align to TRBD1. Per the germline V gene, CDR1 is ENHRY and CDR2 is SYGVKD. The CDR3 length is 13 residues. The part of the CDR3 DNA that was read is TGTGCCATCAGTTGGGACAGGGGCGCCCCG. This codes for CAISWDRGAP. The whole CDR3 sequence is CAISWDRGAPQYF.

This clone was detected many times. An end of the junction differs from the germline gene, which may be a read error. The missing CDR3 end, 3 residues past where the read stops, is filled in from the germline J gene. V usage is TRBV7-7 and J usage is TRBJ1-4, with 7 positions matching TRBD1. CDR1 and CDR2 from the germline V gene are SSHAT and FNYEAQ (reference sequence). The CDR3 spans 15 residues. The CDR3 DNA, read in part, is TGTGCTAGCAGCGTCGGAGGGGGCATTTTGGAAAAA. It yields the protein CASSVGGGILEK. The CDR3 as a whole reads CASSVGGGILEKLFF.

This clone came up many times. The observed sequence ends 3 residues before the CDR3 terminus, with the missing tail filled in from the germline J gene. The chain carries TRBV30 and TRBJ1-2; 7 nucleotides line up with TRBD1. Per the germline V gene, CDR1 is GTSNPN and CDR2 is SVGIG (reference sequence). This CDR3 comprises 13 residues. The DNA read from the CDR3 is TGTGCCTGGGACGAAAGACAGGGAACCGGC. This encodes CAWDERQGTG. The entire CDR3 reads CAWDERQGTGYTF.

In its sample, this clone was seen many times. One junction end disagrees with the germline gene, perhaps due to a read error. Read sequence stops 3 residues before the CDR3 end, and the germline J gene provides the missing end. V is TRBV5-1 and J is TRBJ1-1; unclear D gene. The length of the CDR3 is 15 residues. CDR1 SGHRS and CDR2 YFSETQ come from the germline V gene. Partial CDR3 DNA: TGCGCCAGCCGCTTGTTATCTGTGCGGAACACTGAA. It codes for CASRLLSVRNTE. The entire CDR3 protein is CASRLLSVRNTEAFF.

This clone was seen repeatedly, ten times or more. The observed sequence ends 3 residues before the CDR3 terminus, with the missing tail filled in from the germline J gene. The chain has TRBV5-4 and TRBJ2-1, with TRBD2 as a possible D gene (7 bases). Germline values: CDR1 SGHNT, CDR2 YYREEE (reference sequence). There are 16 residues in the CDR3. Between the trimmed V and J ends, which lost 2 bases and 0 bases, there was a span of 12 bases. CDR3 protein: CASSFGGASSYNEQFF. CDR3 bases read: TGTGCCAGCAGCTTTGGGGGGGCAAGCTCCTACAATGAG.

This clone appeared many times. The read finishes 3 residues shy of the CDR3 end, and the germline J gene is used to complete it. The gene calls are TRBV7-6 and TRBJ2-3; the D gene is possibly TRBD1 (5 bases). Germline V lookup: CDR1 SGHVS, CDR2 FNYEAQ. This CDR3 has 15 amino acids. V lost 2 bases to trimming and J lost 7 bases, with 16 bases between them. The sequenced CDR3 bases are TGTGCCAGCAGCTTAACAGACAGACCCACGAATACG. Its translation: CASSLTDRPTNT. The full CDR3 protein is CASSLTDRPTNTQYF.

This clone has a count of ten or more. The germline gene is not matched at one end of the junction; a read error may be the cause. The read stops 3 residues short of the end of the CDR3; the missing end is completed from the germline J gene. V and J are TRBV4-2 and TRBJ1-1; TRBD1 is a possible D gene (5 bases). The CDR3 totals 15 residues. The V gene's germline CDR1 is LGHNA and CDR2 YNFKEQ. The covered CDR3 bases are TGCGCCAGCAGCCGCTCGACAGTTACCGACACTGAA. It encodes CASSRSTVTDTE. The CDR3, in full, reads CASSRSTVTDTEAFF.

This clone was seen many times. The CDR3 goes on 3 residues after the read ends, and that part is filled in from the germline J gene. V gene TRBV19 combines with J gene TRBJ2-5; 7 bases match TRBD1. The ends lost 7 bases at V and 7 bases at J; junction bases unmatched: 3. The CDR3 covers 11 residues. The germline gives CDR1 LNHDA, CDR2 SQIVND (reference sequence). The covered CDR3 bases are TGTGCCAGTATTAGGACAGGGACC. Residues: CASIRTGT. The entire CDR3 protein reads CASIRTGTQYF.

This clone was seen ten or more times. The missing CDR3 end, 3 residues past where the read stops, is filled in from the germline J gene. J is TRBJ1-5 and V is TRBV19, with 9 bases that match TRBD1. This CDR3 spans 16 amino acids. Trimming at V came to 2 bases and at J to 4 bases, leaving 6 bases not matched to a gene. Germline assignment: CDR1 LNHDA and CDR2 SQIVND (reference sequence). CDR3 DNA (partial): TGTGCCAGTAGTATACCCCGGGACAGGGAGAATCAGCCC. Translating it yields CASSIPRDRENQP. The full CDR3 protein is CASSIPRDRENQPQHF.

In this sample, this clone turned up many times. The read falls 3 residues short of the CDR3 end, and the missing part is taken from the germline J gene. The V call is TRBV14, the J call TRBJ2-7, with D tentatively TRBD1 or TRBD2 (6 bases each). Germline V gene lookup returns CDR1 SGHDN and CDR2 FVKESK. The CDR3 is 17 amino acids. With 2 bases removed from V and 5 bases from J, the gap between germline ends came to 22 bases. This CDR3 is CASSQWRGVTGSHEQYF. The part of the CDR3 DNA that was read is TGTGCCAGCAGCCAATGGAGGGGTGTTACAGGGTCGCACGAG.

This clone was picked up many times. The CDR3 goes on 3 residues after the read ends, and that part is filled in from the germline J gene. The rearrangement links TRBV19 to TRBJ1-1, with 8 bases that match TRBD1. The CDR3 has 14 amino acids. Trimming cost V 5 bases and J 1 base; bases outside gene matches: 3. Germline V gives CDR1 LNHDA, CDR2 SQIVND (reference sequence). The sequenced part of the CDR3 DNA is TGTGCCAGTAGTTGGGACAGGAGGAACACTGAA. Encoded protein: CASSWDRRNTE. The entire CDR3 protein is CASSWDRRNTEAFF.

This clone was seen at least ten times. The DNA ends 3 residues before the CDR3 does, and the rest of the CDR3 is filled in from the germline J gene. The chain is built from TRBV30 and TRBJ2-2; tentative D call: TRBD1 (5 bases). Germline V gene sequence: CDR1 GTSNPN, CDR2 SVGIG (reference sequence). The CDR3 is made up of 18 amino acids. Trimming removed 0 bases from V and 0 bases from J, with 17 bases in between. The sequenced CDR3 bases are TGTGCCTGGAGTGTAACAAGACAGACAGTTACGAACACCGGGGAG. Protein product: CAWSVTRQTVTNTGE. The whole CDR3 is CAWSVTRQTVTNTGELFF.

With respect to this clone: Read sequence stops 3 residues before the CDR3 end, and the germline J gene provides the missing end. The J gene is TRBJ2-5, the V gene TRBV6-4, with D maybe TRBD1 (6 bases). Germline CDR1 and CDR2: MRHNA and SNTAGT. This CDR3 has 14 amino acids. V shed 11 bases and J shed 5 bases, with 21 bases lying between them. The CDR3 region is CALGASGARETQYF. CDR3 DNA (partial): TGTGCCTTGGGGGCCAGCGGAGCGAGGGAGACC.

This clone is judged medium-sized. The CDR3 extends 3 residues past the end of the read, so its final part is completed from the germline J gene. The chain employs TRBV5-8 and TRBJ2-3, with TRBD1 as a possible D gene (6 bases). The CDR3 loop spans 15 amino acids. The germline V gene has CDR1 SGHTS and CDR2 YDEGEE. CDR3: CASSPWGRRASPQYF. The CDR3 bases that were read are TGTGCCAGCAGCCCGTGGGGGCGGCGGGCTTCACCG.

This clone was counted at least ten times. From the germline J gene comes the end of the CDR3, since the read stops 3 residues before it. This chain connects TRBV7-2 to TRBJ2-5; TRBD1 aligns across 9 bases. The CDR3 runs to 15 residues. The V segment lost 5 bases and the J segment 4 bases; nucleotides outside the gene matches: 8. Germline CDR1 reads SGHTA; CDR2 reads FQGNSA. The CDR3 spells CASSHKETGGETQYF. CDR3 bases read: TGTGCCAGCAGCCATAAAGAGACAGGGGGAGAGACC.

This clone was found many times. The read ends 3 residues shy of where the CDR3 ends; the end is completed using the germline J gene. This chain joins TRBV7-8 and TRBJ1-2; 8 bases line up with TRBD1. CDR1 and CDR2 from the germline V gene are SGHVS and FQNEAQ. CDR3 length: 14 amino acids. The CDR3 is CASSLTGTGGGYTF. The DNA read from the CDR3 is TGTGCCAGCAGCTTAACCGGGACAGGTGGCGGC.

This clone was picked up many times. CDR3 DNA (partial): TGCAGTGCTATCGGGGGGCCAGGGACAGATACG. Amino acids: CSAIGGPGTDT. The whole CDR3 reads CSAIGGPGTDTQYF. The chain links TRBV20-1 to TRBJ2-3; a possible D gene is TRBD2 (7 bases). Read data end 3 residues before the CDR3 end; the end is taken from the germline J gene. Germline CDR1 is DFQATT and CDR2 is SNEGSKA (reference sequence). V gave up 4 bases and J gave up 3 bases, with 14 bases separating them. The CDR3 is 14 amino acids.

Comment on this clone: The CDR3 end falls 3 residues outside the read, so it is completed with the germline J gene. The chain recombines TRBV6-1 with TRBJ2-7, with D possibly TRBD1 on 5 matching bases. The V gene's germline CDR1 is MNHNS and CDR2 SASEGT. The V end was cut by 4 bases, the J end by 6 bases, with 16 bases between. The CDR3 is 14 residues long. The sequenced part of the CDR3 DNA is TGTGCCAGCAGTGTTTCACCAGGGTCGGGCGAG. This gives the protein CASSVSPGSGE. The CDR3 in its entirety is CASSVSPGSGEQYF.

This clone was detected many times. Sequencing ends 3 residues short of the CDR3 end; the germline J gene provides the rest. V is TRBV20-1 and J is TRBJ2-5; a weak D match, TRBD1 (6 bases). Deletions cut 7 bases from V and 0 bases from J, with 12 bases between. CDR1 is DFQATT and CDR2 is SNEGSKA in the germline V gene (reference sequence). The CDR3 contains 13 residues. Incomplete CDR3 DNA: TGCAGTGTCCTCCGGACAGACCAAGAGACC. It is translated as CSVLRTDQET. The CDR3 in its entirety is CSVLRTDQETQYF.

The sample holds many counts of this clone. CDR3: CSVEEGSSYEQYF. The part of the CDR3 DNA that was read is TGCAGCGTTGAGGAGGGCTCCTCCTACGAG. The V gene is TRBV29-1, the J gene TRBJ2-7, with D tentatively TRBD2 (6 bases). The CDR3 extends 3 residues past the end of the read, so its final part is completed from the germline J gene. There are 13 residues in the CDR3. CDR1 and CDR2 (germline): SQVTM, ANQGSEA. Between the trimmed V and J ends, which lost 3 bases and 0 bases, there was a span of 9 bases.

This clone occurred many times. The sequence runs out 3 residues before the end of the CDR3; the remainder is reconstructed from the germline J gene. The genes are TRBV4-1 and TRBJ2-5; 7 bases line up with TRBD1. The V gene's germline CDR1 is MGHRA and CDR2 YSYEKL. The CDR3 covers 15 residues. After removal of 2 bases from V and 1 base from J, the junction contained 4 bases not matched to a gene. CDR3 residues: CASSQTRDSQETQYF. The DNA read from the CDR3 is TGCGCCAGCAGCCAAACCCGGGACAGCCAAGAGACC.

This clone appeared many times. The sequenced fragment ends 3 residues before the CDR3 boundary, so the rest is inferred from the germline J gene. The chain carries TRBV4-1 and TRBJ2-7, with 8 positions matching TRBD2. V was pared by 3 bases and J by 2 bases, with 6 bases of the junction left unmatched. The CDR3 extends over 15 amino acids. Germline loops: CDR1 MGHRA, CDR2 YSYEKL. The sequenced part of the CDR3 DNA is TGCGCCAGCAGCCAGGGACGGGGACTAGCCTACGAG. It yields the protein CASSQGRGLAYE. The whole CDR3 sequence is CASSQGRGLAYEQYF.

This clone showed up just a few times. Sequencing ends 3 residues short of the CDR3 end; the germline J gene provides the rest. The J gene is TRBJ2-5, the V gene TRBV2; tentatively, D is TRBD2 (5 bases). V lost 2 bases and J lost 5, with 12 bases in between. The germline CDR1 and CDR2 sequences are SNHLY and FYNNEI. The CDR3 extends over 14 amino acids. CDR3: CASSERAGGETQYF. The covered CDR3 bases are TGTGCCAGCAGTGAACGGGCAGGCGGGGAGACC. Full variable domain (missing parts from reference TRBV2 and TRBJ2-5): EPEVTQTPSHQVTQMGQEVILRCVPISNHLYFYWYRQILGQKVEFLVSFYNNEISEKSEIFDDQFSVERPDGSNFTLKIRSTKLEDSAMYFCASSERAGGETQYFGPGTRLLVL.

This clone was picked up many times. The read terminates 3 residues ahead of where the CDR3 ends, so the germline J gene completes it. This chain connects TRBV19 to TRBJ2-2, with 9 bases that match TRBD1. This CDR3 is built from 17 residues. Trimming took 5 bases from V and 6 from J; bases not matched to a gene: 13. The germline gives CDR1 LNHDA, CDR2 SQIVND (reference sequence). Partial CDR3 DNA: TGTGCCAGTAGTCGGCGGACAGGGGAAAAGAGGGCCGGGGAG. It encodes CASSRRTGEKRAGE. The full CDR3 sequence reads CASSRRTGEKRAGELFF.

The table lists this clone with many counts. The sequenced part of the CDR3 DNA is TGTGCCAGCAGCTTAGGCGCCTATTTCTACAATGAG. Amino acids: CASSLGAYFYNE. In full, the CDR3 reads CASSLGAYFYNEQFF. The chain has TRBV7-2 and TRBJ2-1; D gene ambiguous. With the read ending 3 residues before the CDR3 end, the germline J gene is used to fill in that end. The CDR3 totals 15 residues. CDR1 is SGHTA and CDR2 is FQGNSA in the germline V gene. V gave up 1 base and J gave up 3 bases, with 10 bases separating them.

This clone was seen many times. Sequencing ends 3 residues short of the CDR3 end; the germline J gene provides the rest. The V gene is TRBV2, the J gene TRBJ1-1; D gene uncertain. Per germline, CDR1 SNHLY and CDR2 FYNNEI. This CDR3 comprises 12 residues. CDR3 DNA, as far as it was read: TGTGCCAGCAGTGAGGTACCACCGGGG. It yields the protein CASSEVPPG. The complete CDR3 protein is CASSEVPPGAFF.

This clone appeared many times. From the germline J gene comes the end of the CDR3, since the read stops 3 residues before it. V usage is TRBV20-1 and J usage is TRBJ2-2; 8 bases agree with TRBD1. Per the germline V gene, CDR1 is DFQATT and CDR2 is SNEGSKA (reference sequence). CDR3 length equals 15 residues. V gave up 4 bases and J gave up 3 bases; unmatched junction bases: 7. The chain's CDR3 is CSAKDNRGYTGELFF. Partial CDR3 DNA: TGCAGTGCTAAAGATAACAGGGGGTACACCGGGGAG.